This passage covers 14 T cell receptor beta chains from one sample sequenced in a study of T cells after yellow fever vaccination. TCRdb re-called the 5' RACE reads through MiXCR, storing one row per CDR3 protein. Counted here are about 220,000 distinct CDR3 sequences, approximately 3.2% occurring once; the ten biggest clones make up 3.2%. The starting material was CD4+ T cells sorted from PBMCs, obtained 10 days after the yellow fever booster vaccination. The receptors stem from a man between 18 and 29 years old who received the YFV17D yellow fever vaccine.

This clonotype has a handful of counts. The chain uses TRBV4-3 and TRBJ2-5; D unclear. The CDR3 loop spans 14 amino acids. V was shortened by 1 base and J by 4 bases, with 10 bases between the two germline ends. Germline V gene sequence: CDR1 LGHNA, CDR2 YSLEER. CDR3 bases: TGCGCCAGCAGCCAAGGACTCGGACGAGAGACCCAGTACTTC. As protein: CASSQGLGRETQYF.

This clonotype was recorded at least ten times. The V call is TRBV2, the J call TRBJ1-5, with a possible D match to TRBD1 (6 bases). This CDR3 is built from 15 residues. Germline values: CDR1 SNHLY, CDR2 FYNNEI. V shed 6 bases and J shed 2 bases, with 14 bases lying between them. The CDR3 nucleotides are TGTGCCAGCAGCCTACAGAGGGGGGGCAATCAGCCCCAGCATTTT. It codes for CASSLQRGGNQPQHF.

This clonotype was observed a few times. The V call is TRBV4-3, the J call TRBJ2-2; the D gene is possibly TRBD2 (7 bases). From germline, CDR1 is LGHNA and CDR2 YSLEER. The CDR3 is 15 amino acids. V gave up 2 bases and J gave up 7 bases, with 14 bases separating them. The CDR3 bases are TGCGCCAGCAGCCAAAGAGGGGGGGTTGTCGGGGAGCTGTTTTTT. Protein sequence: CASSQRGGVVGELFF.

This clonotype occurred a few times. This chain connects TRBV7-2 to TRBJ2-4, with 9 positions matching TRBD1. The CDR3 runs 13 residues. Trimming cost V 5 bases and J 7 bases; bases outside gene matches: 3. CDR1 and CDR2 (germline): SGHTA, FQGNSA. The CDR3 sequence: CASSPQGANIQYF. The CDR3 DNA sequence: TGTGCCAGCAGCCCACAGGGGGCGAACATTCAGTACTTC.

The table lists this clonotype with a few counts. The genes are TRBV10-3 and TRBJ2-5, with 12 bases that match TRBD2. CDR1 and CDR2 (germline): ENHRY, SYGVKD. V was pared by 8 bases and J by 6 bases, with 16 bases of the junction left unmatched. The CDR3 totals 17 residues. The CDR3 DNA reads TGTGCCATCTGGAGCCCTGGGGCTAGCGGGGGGGCCCAGACCCAGTACTTC. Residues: CAIWSPGASGGAQTQYF.

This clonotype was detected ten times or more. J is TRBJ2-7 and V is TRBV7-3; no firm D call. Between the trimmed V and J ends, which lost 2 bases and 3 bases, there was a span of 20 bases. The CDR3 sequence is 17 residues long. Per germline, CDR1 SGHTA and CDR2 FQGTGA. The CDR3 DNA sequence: TGTGCCAGCAGCTTAGCCAAGGGCCCTCCACCTGACTACGAGCAGTACGTC. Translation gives CASSLAKGPPPDYEQYV.

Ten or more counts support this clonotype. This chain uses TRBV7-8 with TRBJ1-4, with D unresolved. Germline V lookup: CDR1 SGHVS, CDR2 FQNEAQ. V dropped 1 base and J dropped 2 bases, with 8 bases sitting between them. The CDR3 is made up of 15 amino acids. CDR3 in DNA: TGTGCCAGCAGCTTAGGAACATGGACTAATGAAAAACTGTTTTTT. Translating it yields CASSLGTWTNEKLFF.

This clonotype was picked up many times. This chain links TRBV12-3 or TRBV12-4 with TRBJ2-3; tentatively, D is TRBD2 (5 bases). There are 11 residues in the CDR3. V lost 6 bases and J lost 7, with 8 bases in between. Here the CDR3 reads CASSGLYTQYF. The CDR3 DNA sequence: TGTGCCAGCAGCGGACTGTATACGCAGTATTTT.

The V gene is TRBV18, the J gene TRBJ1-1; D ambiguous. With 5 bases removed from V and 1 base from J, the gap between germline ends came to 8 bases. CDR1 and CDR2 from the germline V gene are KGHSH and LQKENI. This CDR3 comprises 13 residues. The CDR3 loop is CASSGEQNTEAFF. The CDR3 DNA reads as TGTGCCAGCTCAGGGGAACAGAACACTGAAGCTTTCTTT.

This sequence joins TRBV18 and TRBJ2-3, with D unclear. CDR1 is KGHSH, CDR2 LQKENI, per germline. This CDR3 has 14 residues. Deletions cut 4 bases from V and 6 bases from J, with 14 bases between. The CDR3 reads CASSLSENLDTQYF. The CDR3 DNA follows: TGTGCCAGCTCACTGTCCGAAAATCTGGATACGCAGTATTTT.

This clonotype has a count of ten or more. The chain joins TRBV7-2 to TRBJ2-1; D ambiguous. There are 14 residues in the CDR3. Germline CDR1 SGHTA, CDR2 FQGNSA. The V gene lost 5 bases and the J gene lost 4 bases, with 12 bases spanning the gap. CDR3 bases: TGTGCCAGCAGCATAACAGACATGTACAATGAGCAGTTCTTC. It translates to CASSITDMYNEQFF.

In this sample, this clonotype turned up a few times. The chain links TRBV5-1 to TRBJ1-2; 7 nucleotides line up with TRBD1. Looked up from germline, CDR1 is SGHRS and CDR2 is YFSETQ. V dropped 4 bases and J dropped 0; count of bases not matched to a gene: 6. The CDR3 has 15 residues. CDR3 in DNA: TGCGCCAGCAGCGGCGGGACAGAGCCTAACTATGGCTACACCTTC. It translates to CASSGGTEPNYGYTF.

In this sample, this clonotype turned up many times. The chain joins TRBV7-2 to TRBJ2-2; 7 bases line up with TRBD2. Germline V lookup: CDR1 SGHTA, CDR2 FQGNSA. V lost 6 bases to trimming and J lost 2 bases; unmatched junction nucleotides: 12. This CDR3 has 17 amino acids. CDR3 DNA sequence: TGTGCCAGCAGGCGCCCGGGGGTAGCGGGCAACACCGGGGAGCTGTTTTTT. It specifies CASRRPGVAGNTGELFF. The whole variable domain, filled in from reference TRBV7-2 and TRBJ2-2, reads GAGVSQSPSNKVTEKGKDVELRCDPISGHTALYWYRQSLGQGLEFLIYFQGNSAPDKSGLPSDRFSAERTGGSVSTLTIQRTQQEDSAVYLCASRRPGVAGNTGELFFGEGSRLTVL.

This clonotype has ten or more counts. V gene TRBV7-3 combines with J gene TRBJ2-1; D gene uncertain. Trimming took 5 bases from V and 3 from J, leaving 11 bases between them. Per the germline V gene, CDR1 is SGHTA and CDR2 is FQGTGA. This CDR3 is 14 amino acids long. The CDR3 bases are TGTGCCAGCAGCCCTGGAGAGTACTACAATGAGCAGTTCTTC. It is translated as CASSPGEYYNEQFF. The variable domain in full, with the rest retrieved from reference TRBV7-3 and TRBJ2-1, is GAGVSQTPSNKVTEKGKYVELRCDPISGHTALYWYRQSLGQGPEFLIYFQGTGAADDSGLPNDRFFAVRPEGSVSTLKIQRTERGDSAVYLCASSPGEYYNEQFFGPGTRLTVL.